The 21 T cell receptor beta chains below all came from one sample that was sequenced in a study of CD8+ T cells in alopecia areata. RNA was isolated and reverse transcribed to cDNA, the sequencing template. Sequencing was performed with immunoSEQ multiplex PCR; in TCRdb, only in-frame clones are kept and a portion is missing. The table shows a few hundred thousand clones, with about 60% occurring only once. As for treatment: oral pan-JAK inhibitor, 5-10 mg twice daily. Sequencing was performed on CD4+ T cells sorted from blood, taken at approximately week 51, from a patient treated with tofacitinib. Every receptor here comes from a human donor with alopecia areata.

The rearrangement links TRBV27 to TRBJ2-2, with D hard to call. V lost 6 bases and J 9 bases, leaving 17 bases between the germline ends. Germline CDR1 and CDR2: MNHEY and SMNVEV (reference sequence). The CDR3 extends over 14 amino acids. The DNA of the CDR3 is TGTGCCAGCAGCCAGCTATCAGAGTCAAGGGAGCTGTTTTTT. Residues: CASSQLSESRELFF.

V gene TRBV2 combines with J gene TRBJ1-2; D possibly corresponds to TRBD1 (6 bases). Between the trimmed V and J ends, which lost 3 bases and 8 bases, there was a span of 10 bases. The CDR3 has 12 residues. Germline V gene data show CDR1 as SNHLY and CDR2 as FYNNEI. Here the CDR3 DNA reads TGTGCCAGCAGTGATAACAGGGACGGCTACACCTTC. Residues: CASSDNRDGYTF.

This clone was recorded only once. The chain is built from TRBV7-3 and TRBJ2-7; 8 bases line up with TRBD1. V was clipped by 3 bases and J by 3 bases; unmatched bases: 4. CDR1 and CDR2 (germline): SGHTA, FQGTGA. The CDR3 loop spans 14 amino acids. CDR3 in amino acids: CASSFRGQGYEQYF. As DNA, the CDR3 is TGTGCCAGCAGCTTCCGTGGACAGGGCTACGAGCAGTACTTC.

The chain uses TRBV2 and TRBJ2-7, with D perhaps matching TRBD1 or TRBD2 (5 bases each). Germline V CDR1 and CDR2: SNHLY, FYNNEI. This CDR3 has 10 residues. Trimming shortened V by 8 bases and J by 7 bases, and 9 bases separated the two germline ends. The CDR3: CASFWGEQYF. CDR3 bases: TGTGCCAGCTTTTGGGGGGAGCAGTACTTC.

The rearrangement joins TRBV29-1 to TRBJ2-7, with D possibly called TRBD1 or TRBD2 (5 bases each). Trimming removed 7 bases at V and 0 bases at J, with 13 bases between. Germline CDR1 is SQVTM and CDR2 is ANQGSEA. This CDR3 comprises 13 residues. CDR3: CSGLGTFSYEQYF. DNA of the CDR3: TGCAGCGGTCTAGGGACGTTCTCCTACGAGCAGTACTTC.

This clone was counted between two and nine times. CDR3: CASSPGQGIYGYTF. The CDR3 bases are TGTGCCAGCAGCCCGGGACAGGGGATATATGGCTACACCTTC. This chain links TRBV5-4 with TRBJ1-2; 10 nucleotides match TRBD1. Germline CDR1 SGHNT, CDR2 YYREEE (reference sequence). This CDR3 is 14 amino acids long. V was clipped by 4 bases and J by 5 bases; unmatched bases: 5.

This chain connects TRBV30 to TRBJ1-1, with a tentative D call TRBD1 (6 bases). The CDR3 totals 13 residues. The V end was cut by 3 bases, the J end by 8 bases, with 16 bases between. Germline lookup yields CDR1 GTSNPN and CDR2 SVGIG (reference sequence). CDR3 residues: CAWRAQGLREAFF. CDR3 nucleotides: TGTGCCTGGAGGGCCCAGGGGCTCAGGGAAGCTTTCTTT.

The chain couples TRBV6-6 to TRBJ1-2; 8 bases align to TRBD1. CDR1 MNHNY and CDR2 SVGAGI come from the germline V gene (reference sequence). V gave up 4 bases and J gave up 7 bases; unmatched junction bases: 2. The CDR3 covers 12 residues. CDR3: CASSSDRGGYTF. The CDR3 DNA follows: TGTGCCAGCAGTTCCGACAGGGGTGGCTACACCTTC.

V usage is TRBV6-5 and J usage is TRBJ2-2; either TRBD1 or TRBD2 may fit D (5 bases each). The CDR3 totals 13 residues. CDR1 and CDR2 (germline): MNHEY, SVGAGI. The V gene lost 7 bases and the J gene lost 6 bases, with 12 bases spanning the gap. CDR3 loop: CASTPGPPGELFF. In DNA, the CDR3 is TGTGCCAGCACCCCGGGGCCCCCCGGGGAGCTGTTTTTT.

The chain uses TRBV7-2 and TRBJ2-3, with 12 bases that match TRBD2. V lost 5 bases to trimming and J lost 9 bases; unmatched junction nucleotides: 9. Germline CDR1 SGHTA, CDR2 FQGNSA. The CDR3 is 15 residues long. CDR3 amino acids: CASSTLAGGLMTQYF. CDR3 in DNA: TGTGCCAGCAGCACACTAGCGGGGGGCTTAATGACGCAGTATTTT.

The J gene is TRBJ2-7, the V gene TRBV6-6; D may be TRBD2 (7 bases). Trimming pared 6 bases from V and 5 bases from J, leaving 17 bases between. From germline, CDR1 is MNHNY and CDR2 SVGAGI (reference sequence). The CDR3 covers 14 residues. The CDR3 DNA is TGTGCCAGCAGGGGAGGGGGACATAACCACGAGCAGTACTTC. Translated, it gives CASRGGGHNHEQYF.

The chain links TRBV27 to TRBJ2-1; 11 positions agree with TRBD2. CDR3 length: 13 residues. Germline V gene lookup returns CDR1 MNHEY and CDR2 SMNVEV (reference sequence). V shed 8 bases, J shed 12 bases, and the junction held 9 bases outside the gene matches. The CDR3 spells CASGTTSGGRQFF. CDR3 bases: TGTGCCAGCGGTACAACTAGCGGGGGTAGGCAGTTCTTC.

This clone was picked up a small number of times. For the CDR3, the DNA is TGCGCCAGCAGTCCTAAGAGGACAGGGGGCGAGCAGTACTTC. Its protein is CASSPKRTGGEQYF. This rearrangement joins TRBV23-1 to TRBJ2-7, with 10 bases identical to TRBD1. TRBV23-1 is sorted into the ORF group, with uncertain function. The CDR3 runs 14 residues. The J segment lost 6 bases and the V segment lost 4 bases, leaving 6 bases of the junction unmatched.

This chain links TRBV30 with TRBJ2-7; D possibly corresponds to TRBD1 (6 bases). The CDR3 consists of 14 residues. The germline CDR1 and CDR2 sequences are GTSNPN and SVGIG (reference sequence). Trimming pared 5 bases from V and 6 bases from J, leaving 20 bases between. CDR3 sequence: CAWAKTGRGLEQYF. In nucleotides, the CDR3 is TGTGCCTGGGCCAAGACAGGCCGGGGCCTCGAGCAGTACTTC.

The genes are TRBV18 and TRBJ1-2; D uncertain. The V and J ends lost 3 bases and 5 bases respectively, with 13 bases between them. This CDR3 spans 14 amino acids. CDR1 and CDR2 (germline): KGHSH, LQKENI. The CDR3 DNA is TGTGCCAGCTCACCTCAAGACGGAGGGTATGGCTACACCTTC. Its translation is CASSPQDGGYGYTF. The full variable domain, its missing parts supplied by reference TRBV18 and TRBJ1-2, is NAGVMQNPRHLVRRRGQEARLRCSPMKGHSHVYWYRQLPEEGLKFMVYLQKENIIDESGMPKERFSAEFPKEGPSILRIQQVVRGDSAAYFCASSPQDGGYGYTFGSGTRLTVV.

The chain couples TRBV30 to TRBJ2-6, with no clear D. Trimming removed 4 bases at V and 0 bases at J, with 7 bases between. Germline V gene data show CDR1 as GTSNPN and CDR2 as SVGIG (reference sequence). The CDR3 has 14 amino acids. The CDR3 region has the DNA TGTGCCTGGATAGCTGCCTCTGGGGCCAACGTCCTGACTTTC. This gives the protein CAWIAASGANVLTF.

This clone is a singleton in its sample. The chain employs TRBV10-2 and TRBJ2-7, with D possibly TRBD1 on 5 matching bases. CDR1 and CDR2 from the germline V gene are WSHSY and SAAADI. This CDR3 is built from 14 residues. The ends were cut back, 0 bases at V and 3 bases at J, with 9 bases in the middle. CDR3 sequence: CASSESGRNYEQYF. For the CDR3, the DNA is TGCGCCAGCAGTGAGTCGGGGCGGAACTACGAGCAGTACTTC.

The chain employs TRBV5-1 and TRBJ1-1; the D gene is possibly TRBD1 (5 bases). V lost 0 bases and J 7 bases, leaving 16 bases between the germline ends. This CDR3 comprises 15 residues. The germline V gene has CDR1 SGHRS and CDR2 YFSETQ. DNA of the CDR3: TGCGCCAGCAGCTTGGGGGTAGGGGAGACTTTTGAAGCTTTCTTT. Its translation: CASSLGVGETFEAFF.

This chain links TRBV5-4 with TRBJ2-1; 7 nucleotides line up with TRBD1. In germline, CDR1 is SGHNT, CDR2 YYREEE (reference sequence). V gave up 3 bases and J gave up 10 bases; unmatched junction bases: 13. The CDR3 covers 15 residues. CDR3 residues: CASSSATGNLREQFF. For the CDR3, the DNA is TGTGCCAGCAGCTCCGCGACAGGGAACCTTCGGGAGCAGTTCTTC.

This chain links TRBV7-6 with TRBJ1-6; maybe TRBD1 (5 bases). This CDR3 spans 16 amino acids. V shed 1 base and J shed 5 bases, with 12 bases lying between them. Germline assignment: CDR1 SGHVS and CDR2 FNYEAQ. CDR3 nucleotides: TGTGCCAGCAGCTTAGTGGGTAGGGGAGATAATTCACCCCTCCACTTT. Protein sequence: CASSLVGRGDNSPLHF.

This clone has just a few counts. Other DNA sequences of this sample code for an identical CDR3. The V call is TRBV29-1, the J call TRBJ2-5; a possible D gene is TRBD1 (6 bases). The V and J ends lost 6 bases and 1 base respectively, with 9 bases between them. This CDR3 has 12 amino acids. Per the germline V gene, CDR1 is SQVTM and CDR2 is ANQGSEA. The CDR3 region is CSVRTVQETQYF. The DNA of the CDR3 is TGCAGCGTGAGGACAGTCCAAGAGACCCAGTACTTC.